A selection of T cell receptor beta chains follows, all from one sample in a study of early T cells in non-severe SARS-CoV-2 infection. TCRdb re-called the 5' RACE reads through MiXCR, storing one row per CDR3 protein. The sample lists around 25,000 distinct CDR3 sequences; around 5.8% were seen once. Sequenced material: whole blood. The receptors here all came from an adult who was a healthcare worker with PCR-confirmed SARS-CoV-2 infection or an uninfected control (not recorded which). CDR3s include the opening cysteine and the closing phenylalanine or tryptophan. A D gene is named only where the DNA matches it firmly. Part of the rows lack a size; the others show once, few, many or a class for expanded clones.

CDR3aa	CDR3nt	abundance	d_gene	v_gene	j_gene
CASSLPGLLDTDTQYF	TGTGCCAGCAGCTTACCGGGACTTCTAGACACAGATACGCAGTATTTT	few	.	TRBV7-9	TRBJ2-3
CAGRFDRARTQYF	TGTGCCGGGAGATTTGACAGAGCCCGGACCCAGTACTTC	medium-sized	.	TRBV6-1	TRBJ2-5
CSARVPGTEATQYF	TGCAGTGCTAGAGTCCCCGGGACAGAAGCTACGCAGTATTTT	many	TRBD1	TRBV20-1	TRBJ2-3
CSARVTGGRGNYNEQFF	TGCAGTGCTAGAGTGACAGGGGGACGAGGGAACTACAATGAGCAGTTCTTC	few	TRBD1	TRBV20-1	TRBJ2-1
CSVHRGTGELFF	TGCAGTGTCCACCGGGGCACCGGGGAGCTGTTTTTT	.	.	TRBV20-1	TRBJ2-2
CASRRAGGNTGELFF	TGTGCCAGCAGGAGGGCAGGGGGGAACACCGGGGAGCTGTTTTTT	many	TRBD1	TRBV12-3/TRBV12-4	TRBJ2-2
CASSSYTDTQYF	TGTGCCAGCAGCTCTTACACAGATACGCAGTATTTT	.	.	TRBV7-9	TRBJ2-3
CASSLPSSRVSEAFF	TGTGCCAGCAGCTTACCCTCGTCGAGGGTTTCTGAAGCTTTCTTT	many	.	TRBV7-9	TRBJ1-1
CASSLDRDRAYGQYF	TGTGCCAGCAGTTTGGACAGGGACCGGGCTTATGGGCAGTATTTT	.	TRBD1	TRBV6-5	TRBJ2-3
CSATGLAGGLEEQYF	TGCAGTGCAACAGGACTAGCGGGGGGATTGGAGGAGCAGTACTTC	.	TRBD2	TRBV20-1	TRBJ2-7
CASSIEREKFF	TGTGCCAGTAGTATAGAGAGGGAGAAGTTCTTC	medium-sized	.	TRBV19	TRBJ2-1
CASRRTGGNTIYF	TGTGCCAGCAGAAGGACAGGGGGAAACACCATATATTTT	many	TRBD1	TRBV12-3/TRBV12-4	TRBJ1-3
CASSLGQSPLHF	TGTGCCAGCAGCTTAGGACAGTCACCCCTCCACTTT	few	.	TRBV11-2	TRBJ1-6
CASSRDRAYEQYF	TGTGCCAGCAGCCGGGACAGGGCATACGAGCAGTACTTC	.	TRBD1	TRBV7-2	TRBJ2-7
CASSPGLAGFPRSYNEQFF	TGTGCCAGCAGTCCGGGACTAGCGGGGTTTCCACGCTCCTACAATGAGCAGTTCTTC	many	TRBD2	TRBV2	TRBJ2-1
CASSPTGGHPPLHF	TGTGCCAGCAGTCCTACAGGGGGTCACCCACCCCTCCACTTT	many	TRBD1	TRBV6-5	TRBJ1-6
CASSLSGRANEKLFF	TGCGCCAGCAGCTTGAGTGGTCGGGCTAATGAAAAACTGTTTTTT	few	.	TRBV5-1	TRBJ1-4
CASSPGSGLRRNEQFF	TGCGCCAGCAGCCCCGGGTCGGGCCTTCGACGCAATGAGCAGTTCTTC	many	.	TRBV4-1	TRBJ2-1
CASSGEGSVFGTDTQYF	TGTGCCAGCAGCGGAGAGGGTTCAGTATTTGGCACAGATACGCAGTATTTT	few	.	TRBV11-2	TRBJ2-3
CASSWQGGFSAPLHF	TGCGCCAGCAGCTGGCAGGGGGGTTTTTCCGCCCCCCTCCACTTT	many	TRBD1	TRBV5-1	TRBJ1-6
CSATEGYNEKLFF	TGCAGTGCAACGGAGGGGTATAATGAAAAACTGTTTTTT	few	.	TRBV20-1	TRBJ1-4
CASSLGAWTSLQETQYF	TGTGCCAGCAGCTTAGGGGCTTGGACTAGCCTGCAAGAGACCCAGTACTTC	many	TRBD2	TRBV13	TRBJ2-5
CASRQAGGSSSYEQYF	TGTGCCAGCCGACAAGCTGGAGGGTCCTCCTCCTACGAGCAGTACTTC	many	.	TRBV7-9	TRBJ2-7
CASSLEDLNEQFF	TGTGCCAGCAGCTTAGAGGACCTGAATGAGCAGTTCTTC	.	.	TRBV11-3	TRBJ2-1
CASRMEGASTEAFF	TGTGCCAGCAGGATGGAGGGGGCTAGCACTGAAGCTTTCTTT	many	TRBD1	TRBV6-4	TRBJ1-1
CATSDWDDIQYF	TGTGCCACCAGTGATTGGGACGACATTCAGTACTTC	many	.	TRBV24-1	TRBJ2-4
CASSRSLSGGNTGELFF	TGCGCCAGCAGCCGATCCCTCAGCGGGGGGAACACCGGGGAGCTGTTTTTT	medium-sized	TRBD2	TRBV5-1	TRBJ2-2
CASSLTPRGDTGELFF	TGTGCCAGCAGCTTGACGCCGAGAGGGGACACCGGGGAGCTGTTTTTT	few	.	TRBV5-6	TRBJ2-2
CASSIDQGGMLPNTEAFF	TGTGCCAGTAGTATCGACCAGGGGGGGATGCTCCCGAACACTGAAGCTTTCTTT	many	TRBD1	TRBV19	TRBJ1-1
CASSYPWGGEYTEAFF	TGTGCCAGCAGTTACCCCTGGGGAGGGGAGTACACTGAAGCTTTCTTT	few	.	TRBV6-5	TRBJ1-1
CASSPAWGELFF	TGTGCCAGCAGCCCGGCCTGGGGGGAGCTGTTTTTT	many	.	TRBV7-3	TRBJ2-2
CASSFSTRSNTEAFF	TGTGCCAGCAGCTTCTCGACAAGGTCGAACACTGAAGCTTTCTTT	few	.	TRBV7-2	TRBJ1-1
CASSYSSPRSIQAYTDTQYF	TGTGCCAGCAGTTACTCGAGCCCGCGGAGCATACAAGCCTACACAGATACGCAGTATTTT	many	.	TRBV6-5	TRBJ2-3
CASTLGRGTEAFF	TGTGCCAGCACCTTAGGCCGAGGCACTGAAGCTTTCTTT	many	.	TRBV7-9	TRBJ1-1
CSVEKGGETQYF	TGCAGCGTTGAAAAGGGTGGAGAGACCCAGTACTTC	many	.	TRBV29-1	TRBJ2-5
CASSQGRGRGRETQYF	TGTGCCAGCAGCCAGGGTAGGGGTAGAGGTAGAGAGACCCAGTACTTC	.	.	TRBV5-8	TRBJ2-5
CASTSRGGQPQHF	TGTGCCAGTACCAGCAGGGGCGGTCAGCCCCAGCATTTT	many	.	TRBV19	TRBJ1-5
CATSDPSAETQYF	TGTGCCACCAGTGACCCCTCTGCCGAGACCCAGTACTTC	.	.	TRBV24-1	TRBJ2-5
CSAFSGQGNNEQFF	TGCAGCGCCTTCAGCGGACAGGGGAACAATGAGCAGTTCTTC	few	TRBD1	TRBV29-1	TRBJ2-1
CASRRLAGNTGELFF	TGTGCCAGCAGACGACTAGCGGGGAACACCGGGGAGCTGTTTTTT	many	TRBD2	TRBV6-2/TRBV6-3	TRBJ2-2
CASSYRGQSGEQYF	TGTGCCAGCAGTTATAGGGGGCAGTCGGGCGAGCAGTACTTC	few	TRBD1	TRBV6-2/TRBV6-3	TRBJ2-7
CSARAGQGAAEKLFF	TGCAGTGCTAGAGCTGGACAGGGGGCAGCTGAAAAACTGTTTTTT	many	TRBD1	TRBV20-1	TRBJ1-4
CASSLLSGAFNQPQHF	TGTGCCAGCAGCTTGCTCTCAGGCGCTTTCAATCAGCCCCAGCATTTT	many	.	TRBV5-8	TRBJ1-5
CAISSDRDAKNIQYF	TGTGCCATCAGTTCGGACAGGGATGCCAAAAACATTCAGTACTTC	.	TRBD1	TRBV10-3	TRBJ2-4
CASSFVIPEAFF	TGTGCCAGCAGCTTTGTCATCCCTGAAGCTTTCTTT	medium-sized	.	TRBV7-9	TRBJ1-1
CASSVEPAPQYF	TGCGCCAGCAGCGTAGAACCTGCACCGCAGTATTTT	many	.	TRBV10-1	TRBJ2-3